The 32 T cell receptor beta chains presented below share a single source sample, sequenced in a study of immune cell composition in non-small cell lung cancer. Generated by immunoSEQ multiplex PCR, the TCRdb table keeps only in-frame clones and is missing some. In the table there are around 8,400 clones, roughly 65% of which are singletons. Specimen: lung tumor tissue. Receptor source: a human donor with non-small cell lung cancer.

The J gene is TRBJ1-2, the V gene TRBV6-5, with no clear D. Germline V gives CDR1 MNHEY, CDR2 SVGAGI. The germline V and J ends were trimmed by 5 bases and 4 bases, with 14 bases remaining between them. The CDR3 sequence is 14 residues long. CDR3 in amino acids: CASSPSGLGYGYTF. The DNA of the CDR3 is TGTGCCAGCAGTCCTAGTGGTTTGGGCTATGGCTACACCTTC.

For the CDR3, the DNA is TGTGCCAGCACGCGGGACCGCTACAATGAGCAGTTCTTC. This translates into CASTRDRYNEQFF. V is TRBV2 and J is TRBJ2-1, with D possibly TRBD2 on 6 matching bases. From germline, CDR1 is SNHLY and CDR2 FYNNEI. The CDR3 contains 13 residues. Trimming cost V 7 bases and J 3 bases, with 10 bases left between them. The full variable domain, rest sourced from reference TRBV2 and TRBJ2-1, is EPEVTQTPSHQVTQMGQEVILRCVPISNHLYFYWYRQILGQKVEFLVSFYNNEISEKSEIFDDQFSVERPDGSNFTLKIRSTKLEDSAMYFCASTRDRYNEQFFGPGTRLTVL.

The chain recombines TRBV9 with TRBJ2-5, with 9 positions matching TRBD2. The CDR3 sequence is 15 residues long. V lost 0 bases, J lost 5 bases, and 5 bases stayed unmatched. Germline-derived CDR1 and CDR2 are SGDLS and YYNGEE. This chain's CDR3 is CASSVGGLAVETQYF. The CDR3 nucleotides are TGTGCCAGCAGCGTAGGGGGACTAGCCGTGGAGACCCAGTACTTC.

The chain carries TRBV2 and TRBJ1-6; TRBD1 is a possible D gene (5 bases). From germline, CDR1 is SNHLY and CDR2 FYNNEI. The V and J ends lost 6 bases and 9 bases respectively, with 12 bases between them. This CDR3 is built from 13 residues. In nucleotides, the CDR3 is TGTGCCAGCAGGGCCAGGGAAGTTTCACCCCTCCACTTT. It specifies CASRAREVSPLHF. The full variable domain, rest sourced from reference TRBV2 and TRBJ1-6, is EPEVTQTPSHQVTQMGQEVILRCVPISNHLYFYWYRQILGQKVEFLVSFYNNEISEKSEIFDDQFSVERPDGSNFTLKIRSTKLEDSAMYFCASRAREVSPLHFGNGTRLTVT.

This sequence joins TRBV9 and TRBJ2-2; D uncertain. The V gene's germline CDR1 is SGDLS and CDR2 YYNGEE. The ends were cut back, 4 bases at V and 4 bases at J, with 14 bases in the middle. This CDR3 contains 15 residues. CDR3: CASSPWPHFTGELFF. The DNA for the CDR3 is TGTGCCAGCAGCCCCTGGCCGCATTTCACCGGGGAGCTGTTTTTT.

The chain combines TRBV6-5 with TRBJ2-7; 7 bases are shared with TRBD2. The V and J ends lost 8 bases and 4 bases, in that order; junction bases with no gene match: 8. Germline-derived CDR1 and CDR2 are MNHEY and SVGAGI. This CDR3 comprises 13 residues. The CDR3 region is CASQLAAIYEQYF. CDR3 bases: TGTGCCAGCCAGCTAGCGGCGATTTACGAGCAGTACTTC.

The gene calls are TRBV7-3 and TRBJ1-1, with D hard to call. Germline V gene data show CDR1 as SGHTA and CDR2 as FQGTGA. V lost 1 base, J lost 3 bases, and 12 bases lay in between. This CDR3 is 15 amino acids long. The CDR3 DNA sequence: TGTGCCAGCAGCTTAAGCGGTGACGGGTACACTGAAGCTTTCTTT. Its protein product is CASSLSGDGYTEAFF.

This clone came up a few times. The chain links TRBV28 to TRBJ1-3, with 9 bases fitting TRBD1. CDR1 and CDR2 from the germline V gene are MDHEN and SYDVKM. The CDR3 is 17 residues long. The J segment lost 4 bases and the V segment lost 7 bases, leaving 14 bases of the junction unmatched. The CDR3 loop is CASNTPGQGITGNTIYF. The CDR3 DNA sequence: TGTGCCAGCAACACGCCCGGACAGGGGATAACCGGAAACACCATATATTTT.

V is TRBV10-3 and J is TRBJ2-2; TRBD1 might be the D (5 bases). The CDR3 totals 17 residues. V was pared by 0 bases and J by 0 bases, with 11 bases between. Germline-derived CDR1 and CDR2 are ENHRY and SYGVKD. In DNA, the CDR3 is TGTGCCATCAGTGAGTCGAAGCCCAGGGCGAACACCGGGGAGCTGTTTTTT. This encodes CAISESKPRANTGELFF.

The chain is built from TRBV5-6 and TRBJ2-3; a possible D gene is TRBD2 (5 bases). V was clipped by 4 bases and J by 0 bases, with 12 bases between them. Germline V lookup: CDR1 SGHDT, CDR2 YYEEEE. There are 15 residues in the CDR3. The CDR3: CASSREGQSTDTQYF. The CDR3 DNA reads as TGTGCCAGCAGCCGTGAGGGCCAGAGCACAGATACGCAGTATTTT.

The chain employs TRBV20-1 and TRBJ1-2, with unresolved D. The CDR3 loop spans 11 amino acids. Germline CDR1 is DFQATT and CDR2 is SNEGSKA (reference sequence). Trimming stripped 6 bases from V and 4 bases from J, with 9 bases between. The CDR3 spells CSAGRAYGYTF. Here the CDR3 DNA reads TGCAGTGCCGGGAGAGCCTATGGCTACACCTTC.

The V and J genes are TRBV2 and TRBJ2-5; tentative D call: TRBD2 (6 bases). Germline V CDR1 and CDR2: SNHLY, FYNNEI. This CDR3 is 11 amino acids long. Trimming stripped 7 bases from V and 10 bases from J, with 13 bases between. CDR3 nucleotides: TGTGCCAGCAAGTCTGGCGGGGACCAGTACTTC. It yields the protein CASKSGGDQYF.

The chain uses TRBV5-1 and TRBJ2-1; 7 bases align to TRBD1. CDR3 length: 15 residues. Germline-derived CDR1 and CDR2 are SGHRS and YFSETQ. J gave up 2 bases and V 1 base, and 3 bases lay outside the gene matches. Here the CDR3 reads CASSLTGETYNEQFF. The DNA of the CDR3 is TGCGCCAGCAGCTTGACAGGGGAGACCTACAATGAGCAGTTCTTC.

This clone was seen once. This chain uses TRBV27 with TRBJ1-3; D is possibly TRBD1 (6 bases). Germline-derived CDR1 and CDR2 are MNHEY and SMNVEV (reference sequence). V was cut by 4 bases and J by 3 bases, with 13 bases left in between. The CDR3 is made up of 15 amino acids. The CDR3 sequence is CASSSLQGYGNTIYF. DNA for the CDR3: TGTGCCAGCAGTTCCCTCCAGGGGTATGGAAACACCATATATTTT.

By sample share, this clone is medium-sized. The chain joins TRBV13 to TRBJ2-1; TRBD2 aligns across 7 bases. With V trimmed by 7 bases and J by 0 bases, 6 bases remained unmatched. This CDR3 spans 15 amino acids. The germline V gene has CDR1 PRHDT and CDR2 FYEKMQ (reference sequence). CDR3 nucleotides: TGTGCCAGCATGTGGGGCGGGAGCTCCTACAATGAGCAGTTCTTC. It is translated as CASMWGGSSYNEQFF. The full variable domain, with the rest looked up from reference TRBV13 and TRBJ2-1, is AAGVIQSPRHLIKEKRETATLKCYPIPRHDTVYWYQQGPGQDPQFLISFYEKMQSDKGSIPDRFSAQQFSDYHSELNMSSLELGDSALYFCASMWGGSSYNEQFFGPGTRLTVL.

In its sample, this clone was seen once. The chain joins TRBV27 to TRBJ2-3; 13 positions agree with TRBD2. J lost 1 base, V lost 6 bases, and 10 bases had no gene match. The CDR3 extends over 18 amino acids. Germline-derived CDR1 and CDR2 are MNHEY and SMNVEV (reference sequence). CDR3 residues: CASSPTSGRAQGTDTQYF. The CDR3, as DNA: TGTGCCAGCAGCCCCACTAGCGGGAGGGCCCAGGGCACAGATACGCAGTATTTT.

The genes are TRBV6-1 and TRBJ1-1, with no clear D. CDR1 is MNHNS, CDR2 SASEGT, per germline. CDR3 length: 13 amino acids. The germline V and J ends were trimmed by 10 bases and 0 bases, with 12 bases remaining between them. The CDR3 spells CATQGLLNTEAFF. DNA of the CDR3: TGTGCCACCCAAGGACTGCTGAACACTGAAGCTTTCTTT.

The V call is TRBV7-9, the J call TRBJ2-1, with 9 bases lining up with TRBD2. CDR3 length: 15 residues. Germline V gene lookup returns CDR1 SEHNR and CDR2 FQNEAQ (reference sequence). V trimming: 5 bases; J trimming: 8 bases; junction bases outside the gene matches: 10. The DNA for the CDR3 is TGTGCCAGCAGCGACCGAGCGGGAGGTAGGGATGAGCAGTTCTTC. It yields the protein CASSDRAGGRDEQFF.

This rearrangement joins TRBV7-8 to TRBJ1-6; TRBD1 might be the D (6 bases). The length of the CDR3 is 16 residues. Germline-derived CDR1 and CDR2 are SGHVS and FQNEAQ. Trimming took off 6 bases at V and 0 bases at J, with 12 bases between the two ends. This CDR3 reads CASRPDRSSYNSPLHF. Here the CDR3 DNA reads TGTGCCAGCAGGCCCGACAGGAGCTCCTATAATTCACCCCTCCACTTT.

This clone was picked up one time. CDR3 bases: TGCGCCAGCAGTGAGTTTACTAGCGGGAGGGAGACCCAGTACTTC. Encoded protein: CASSEFTSGRETQYF. This sequence joins TRBV10-1 and TRBJ2-5; TRBD2 aligns across 12 bases. Trimming cost V 1 base and J 5 bases; bases outside gene matches: 2. Looked up from germline, CDR1 is WNHNN and CDR2 is SYGVQD (reference sequence). The CDR3 is 15 residues long.

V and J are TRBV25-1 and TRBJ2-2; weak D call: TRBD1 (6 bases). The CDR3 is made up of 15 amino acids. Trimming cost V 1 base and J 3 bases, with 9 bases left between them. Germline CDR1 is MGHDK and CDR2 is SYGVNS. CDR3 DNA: TGTGCCAGCAGTGAATGGGGGACACACACCGGGGAGCTGTTTTTT. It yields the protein CASSEWGTHTGELFF. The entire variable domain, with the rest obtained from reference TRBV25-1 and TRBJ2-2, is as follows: EADIYQTPRYLVIGTGKKITLECSQTMGHDKMYWYQQDPGMELHLIHYSYGVNSTEKGDLSSESTVSRIRTEHFPLTLESARPSHTSQYLCASSEWGTHTGELFFGEGSRLTVL.

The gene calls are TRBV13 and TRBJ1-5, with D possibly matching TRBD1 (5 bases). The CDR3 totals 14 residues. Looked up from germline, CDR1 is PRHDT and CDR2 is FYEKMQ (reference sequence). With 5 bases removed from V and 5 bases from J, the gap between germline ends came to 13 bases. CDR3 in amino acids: CASSLEGEDQPQHF. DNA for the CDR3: TGTGCCAGCAGCCTAGAAGGGGAGGATCAGCCCCAGCATTTT.

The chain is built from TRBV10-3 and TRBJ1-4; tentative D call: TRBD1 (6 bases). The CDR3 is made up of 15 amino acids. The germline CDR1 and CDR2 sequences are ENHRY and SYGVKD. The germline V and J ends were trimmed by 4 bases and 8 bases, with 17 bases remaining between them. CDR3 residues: CAISAARGRGEKLFF. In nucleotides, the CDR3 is TGTGCCATCAGTGCGGCGCGGGGGCGGGGCGAAAAACTGTTTTTT.

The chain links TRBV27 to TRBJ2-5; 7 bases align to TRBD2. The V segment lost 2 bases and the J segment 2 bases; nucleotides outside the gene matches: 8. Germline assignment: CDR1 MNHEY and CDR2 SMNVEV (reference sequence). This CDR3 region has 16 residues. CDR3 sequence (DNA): TGTGCCAGCAGTTTAAGGTGGGGGGGATTACAAGAGACCCAGTACTTC. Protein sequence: CASSLRWGGLQETQYF.

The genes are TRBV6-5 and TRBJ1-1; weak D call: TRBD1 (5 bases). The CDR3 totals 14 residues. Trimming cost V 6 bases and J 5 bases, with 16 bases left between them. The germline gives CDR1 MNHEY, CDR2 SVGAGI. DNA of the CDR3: TGTGCCAGCAGGATGAGGGGCGGGGGGACTGAAGCTTTCTTT. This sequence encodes CASRMRGGGTEAFF.

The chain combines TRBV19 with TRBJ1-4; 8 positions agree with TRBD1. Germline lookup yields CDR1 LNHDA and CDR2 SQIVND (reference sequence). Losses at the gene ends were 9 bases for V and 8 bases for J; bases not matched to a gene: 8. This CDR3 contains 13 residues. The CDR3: CASRGQAKEKLFF. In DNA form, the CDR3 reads TGTGCCAGCAGGGGACAGGCGAAGGAAAAACTGTTTTTT.

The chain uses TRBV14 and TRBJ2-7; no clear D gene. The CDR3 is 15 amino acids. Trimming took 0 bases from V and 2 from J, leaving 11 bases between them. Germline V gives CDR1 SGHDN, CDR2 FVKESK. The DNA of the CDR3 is TGTGCCAGCAGCCAAGATCAAGCGTGGGCCTACGAGCAGTACTTC. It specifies CASSQDQAWAYEQYF.

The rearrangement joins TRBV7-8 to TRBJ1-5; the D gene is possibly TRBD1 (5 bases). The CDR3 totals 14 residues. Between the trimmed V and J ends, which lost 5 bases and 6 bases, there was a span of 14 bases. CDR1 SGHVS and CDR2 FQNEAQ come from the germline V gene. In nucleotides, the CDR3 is TGTGCCAGCAGCCAGATACGGGGGAGTCAGCCCCAGCATTTT. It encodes CASSQIRGSQPQHF.

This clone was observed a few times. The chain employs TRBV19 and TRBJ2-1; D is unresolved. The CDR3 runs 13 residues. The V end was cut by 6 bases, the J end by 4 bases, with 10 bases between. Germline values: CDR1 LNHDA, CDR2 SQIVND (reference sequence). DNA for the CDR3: TGTGCCAGTAGCCGGAGTCGGTACAATGAGCAGTTCTTC. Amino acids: CASSRSRYNEQFF.

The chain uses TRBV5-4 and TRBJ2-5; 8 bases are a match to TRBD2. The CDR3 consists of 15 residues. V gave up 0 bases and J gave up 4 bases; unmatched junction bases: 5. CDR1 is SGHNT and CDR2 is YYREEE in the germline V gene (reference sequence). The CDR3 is CASSLAGGGRETQYF. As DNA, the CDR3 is TGTGCCAGCAGCTTGGCTGGCGGGGGGCGAGAGACCCAGTACTTC.

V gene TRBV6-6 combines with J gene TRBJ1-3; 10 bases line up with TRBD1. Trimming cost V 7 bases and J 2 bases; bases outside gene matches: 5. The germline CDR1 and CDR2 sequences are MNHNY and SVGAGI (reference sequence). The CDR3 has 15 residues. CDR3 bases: TGTGCCAGCACCCACGGACAGGGGGCTGGAAACACCATATATTTT. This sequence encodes CASTHGQGAGNTIYF.

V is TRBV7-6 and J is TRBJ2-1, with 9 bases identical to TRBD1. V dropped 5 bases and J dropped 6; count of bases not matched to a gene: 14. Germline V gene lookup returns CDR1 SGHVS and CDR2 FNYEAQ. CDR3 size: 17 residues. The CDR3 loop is CASSLFPGTGTRNEQFF. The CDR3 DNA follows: TGTGCCAGCAGCCTCTTCCCCGGGACAGGGACGCGCAATGAGCAGTTCTTC.